These 4 T cell receptor beta chains share one sample of origin, sequenced in a study of shared clonotypes between healthy human individuals. Sequenced by immunoSEQ multiplex PCR; TCRdb stores in-frame clones only, minus some. The sample shows over 950,000 clones, approximately 75% of them seen only once. The sequenced material came from memory CD4+ T cells from PBMCs. The sample's subset: CD45RA-negative fraction. Receptors originate from a man aged 18 to 35 in good health. Some clones in this sample may be carry-over from other donors' samples.

The chain couples TRBV6-4 to TRBJ2-2; D might be TRBD2 (5 bases). Trimming pared 4 bases from V and 0 bases from J, leaving 12 bases between. The germline gives CDR1 MRHNA, CDR2 SNTAGT. The CDR3 covers 16 residues. CDR3 sequence reads: CASSAGIGTNTGELFF. DNA of the CDR3: TGTGCCAGCAGTGCGGGTATCGGGACGAACACCGGGGAGCTGTTTTTT.

This clone was seen just once. This chain joins TRBV6-9 and TRBJ1-3; D not certain. This CDR3 is 10 amino acids long. Per germline, CDR1 MNHGY and CDR2 SVAAGI. Between the trimmed V and J ends, which lost 8 bases and 5 bases, there was a span of 4 bases. The CDR3, as DNA: TGTGCCAGCGGACGAAACACCATATATTTT. The encoded protein is CASGRNTIYF.

The rearrangement links TRBV19 to TRBJ1-1; a possible D gene is TRBD1 (5 bases). V was clipped by 5 bases and J by 8 bases, with 15 bases between them. Germline V gene lookup returns CDR1 LNHDA and CDR2 SQIVND (reference sequence). The CDR3 is made up of 13 amino acids. The CDR3 sequence: CASSWGGLPEAFF. In DNA, the CDR3 is TGTGCCAGTAGTTGGGGCGGGCTCCCGGAAGCTTTCTTT.

The J gene is TRBJ2-7, the V gene TRBV18, with D perhaps matching TRBD2 (6 bases). The CDR3 has 17 amino acids. V lost 2 bases and J lost 2, with 19 bases in between. Looked up from germline, CDR1 is KGHSH and CDR2 is LQKENI. CDR3 amino acids: CASSPYLGPGRTYEQYF. For the CDR3, the DNA is TGTGCCAGCTCACCATACCTAGGGCCAGGGAGGACCTACGAGCAGTACTTC.